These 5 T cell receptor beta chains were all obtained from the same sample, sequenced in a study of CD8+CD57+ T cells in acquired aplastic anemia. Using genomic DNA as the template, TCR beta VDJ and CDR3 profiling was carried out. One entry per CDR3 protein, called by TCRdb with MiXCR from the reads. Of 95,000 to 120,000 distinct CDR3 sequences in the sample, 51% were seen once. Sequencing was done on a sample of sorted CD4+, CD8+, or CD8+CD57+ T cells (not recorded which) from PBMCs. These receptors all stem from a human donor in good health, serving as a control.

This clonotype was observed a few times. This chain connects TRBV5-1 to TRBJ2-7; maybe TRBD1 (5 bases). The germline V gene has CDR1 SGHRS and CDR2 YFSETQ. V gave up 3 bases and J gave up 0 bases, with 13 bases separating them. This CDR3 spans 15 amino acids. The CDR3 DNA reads TGCGCCAGCAGCTGGCCCATCAGGGACTCCTACGAGCAGTACTTC. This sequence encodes CASSWPIRDSYEQYF.

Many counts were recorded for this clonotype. CDR3 in amino acids: CASSGWRGGPYEQYF. The CDR3 nucleotides are TGTGCCAGTAGTGGGTGGCGGGGGGGTCCCTACGAGCAGTACTTC. The chain uses TRBV19 and TRBJ2-7; 9 bases align to TRBD2. Germline CDR1 reads LNHDA; CDR2 reads SQIVND (reference sequence). After removal of 5 bases from V and 2 bases from J, the junction contained 7 bases not matched to a gene. CDR3 length: 15 residues.

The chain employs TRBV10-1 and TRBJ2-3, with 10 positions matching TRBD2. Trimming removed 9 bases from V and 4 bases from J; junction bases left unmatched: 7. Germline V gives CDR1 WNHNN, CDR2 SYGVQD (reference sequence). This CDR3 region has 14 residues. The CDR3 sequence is CASASGGRSDTQYF. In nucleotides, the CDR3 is TGCGCCAGTGCTAGCGGGGGTCGTTCAGATACGCAGTATTTT.

For the CDR3, the DNA is TGTGCCAGCAGCCCCAAATGGCAGGCGCAGTATTTT. Protein sequence: CASSPKWQAQYF. The chain is built from TRBV7-2 and TRBJ2-3; no reliable D call. CDR3 size: 12 residues. The V end was cut by 5 bases, the J end by 10 bases, with 13 bases between. The V gene's germline CDR1 is SGHTA and CDR2 FQGNSA.

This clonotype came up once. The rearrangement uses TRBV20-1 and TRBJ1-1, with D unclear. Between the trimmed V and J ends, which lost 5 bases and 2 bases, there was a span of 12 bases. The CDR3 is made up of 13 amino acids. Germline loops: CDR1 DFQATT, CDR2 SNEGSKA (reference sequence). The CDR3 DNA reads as TGCAGTGCTGGCCGGGGAAGTAACACTGAAGCTTTCTTT. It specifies CSAGRGSNTEAFF.